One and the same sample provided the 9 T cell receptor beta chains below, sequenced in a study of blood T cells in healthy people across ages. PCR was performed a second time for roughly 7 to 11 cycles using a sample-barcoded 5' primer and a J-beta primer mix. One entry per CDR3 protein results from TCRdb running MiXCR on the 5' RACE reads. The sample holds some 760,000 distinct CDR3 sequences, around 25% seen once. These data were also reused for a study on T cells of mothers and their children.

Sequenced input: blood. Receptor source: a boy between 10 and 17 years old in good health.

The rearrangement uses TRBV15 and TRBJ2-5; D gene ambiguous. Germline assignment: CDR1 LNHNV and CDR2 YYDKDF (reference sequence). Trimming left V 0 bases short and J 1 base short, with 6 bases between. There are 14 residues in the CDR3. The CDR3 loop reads CATSRDGFQETQYF. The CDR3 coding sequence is TGTGCCACCAGCAGAGATGGGTTCCAAGAGACCCAGTACTTC.

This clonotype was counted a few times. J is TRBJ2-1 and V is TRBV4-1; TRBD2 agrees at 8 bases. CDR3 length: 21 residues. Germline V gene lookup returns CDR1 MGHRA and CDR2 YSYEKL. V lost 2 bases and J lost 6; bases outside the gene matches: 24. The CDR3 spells CASSQLDRTSLLAGARNEQFF. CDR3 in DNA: TGCGCCAGCAGCCAACTGGATCGGACTAGCCTGCTCGCCGGTGCCCGCAATGAGCAGTTCTTC.

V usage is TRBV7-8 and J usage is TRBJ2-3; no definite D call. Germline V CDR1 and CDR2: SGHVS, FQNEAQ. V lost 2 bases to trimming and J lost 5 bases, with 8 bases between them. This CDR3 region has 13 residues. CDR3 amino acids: CASSLSDQDTQYF. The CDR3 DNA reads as TGTGCCAGCAGCTTATCCGATCAAGATACGCAGTATTTT.

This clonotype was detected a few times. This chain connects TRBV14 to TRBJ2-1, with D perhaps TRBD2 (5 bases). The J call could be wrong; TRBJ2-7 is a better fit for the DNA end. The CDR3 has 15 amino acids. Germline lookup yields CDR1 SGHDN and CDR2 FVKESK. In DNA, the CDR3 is TGTGCCAGCAGCCAAGTAAGGACTGGGTCTCAGGAGCAGTACTTC. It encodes CASSQVRTGSQEQYF.

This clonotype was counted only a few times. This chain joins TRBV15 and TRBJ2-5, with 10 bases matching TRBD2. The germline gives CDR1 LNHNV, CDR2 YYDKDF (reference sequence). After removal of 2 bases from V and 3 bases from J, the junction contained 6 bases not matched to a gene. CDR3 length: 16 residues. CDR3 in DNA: TGTGCCACCAGCAGATCAGGGACTAGCGAGGAAGAGACCCAGTACTTC. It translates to CATSRSGTSEEETQYF.

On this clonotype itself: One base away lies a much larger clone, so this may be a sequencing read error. The DNA for the CDR3 is TGTGCCAGCAGTTTTTCCTCAACTAATGAAAAACTGTTTTTT. Translation gives CASSFSSTNEKLFF. The chain is built from TRBV12-3 or TRBV12-4 and TRBJ1-4, with D unclear. Trimming removed 3 bases from V and 0 bases from J, with 5 bases in between. CDR3 length equals 14 residues.

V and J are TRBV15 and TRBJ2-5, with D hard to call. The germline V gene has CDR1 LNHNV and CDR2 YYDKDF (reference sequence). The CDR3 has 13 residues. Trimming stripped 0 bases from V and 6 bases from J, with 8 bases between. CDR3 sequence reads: CATSREGVQTQYF. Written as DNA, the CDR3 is TGTGCCACCAGCAGAGAAGGAGTGCAGACCCAGTACTTC.

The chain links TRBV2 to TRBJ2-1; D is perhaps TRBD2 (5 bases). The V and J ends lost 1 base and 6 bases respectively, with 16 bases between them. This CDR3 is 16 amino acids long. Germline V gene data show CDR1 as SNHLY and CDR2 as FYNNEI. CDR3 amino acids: CASSEGGLRESNEQFF. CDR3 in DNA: TGTGCCAGCAGTGAAGGTGGACTGAGGGAAAGCAATGAGCAGTTCTTC.

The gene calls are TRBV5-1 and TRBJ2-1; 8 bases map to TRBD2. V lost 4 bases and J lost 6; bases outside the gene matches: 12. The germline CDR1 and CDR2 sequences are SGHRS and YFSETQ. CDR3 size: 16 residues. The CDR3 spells CASSPGERESGNEQFF. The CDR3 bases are TGCGCCAGCAGCCCCGGTGAGCGGGAGTCGGGCAATGAGCAGTTCTTC.